This TCR beta chain appears in the sequencing data of a study of vaccination and CD4 T cells after COVID-19. As to treatment: 10-day PBMC culture with coronavirus spike peptide pools or control peptides (ViraFEST assay). Cultures of PBMCs, two million per well, were set up with about 9.4 IU/ml IL-2 and roughly 9.5 ug/ml peptide pools. In regard to this clonotype: Its antigen is currently unknown.

The length of the CDR3 is 13 residues. Trimming stripped 4 bases from V and 7 bases from J, with 13 bases between. The germline V gene has CDR1 SGHTA and CDR2 FQGNSA. At the Johns Hopkins FTIC core, DNA taken from cultured CD4+ T cells was sequenced by way of the Oncomine TCR Beta short-read assay. Using its own MiXCR run on the PCR reads, TCRdb lists one record per CDR3 protein. The data show about 15,000 distinct CDR3 sequences, around a third seen once. V usage is TRBV7-2 and J usage is TRBJ1-1, with D unresolved. This TCR derives from a human donor with COVID-19. The sequenced sample consisted of cultured CD4+ T cells from blood. Here the CDR3 reads CASSSRQMVEAFF. DNA for the CDR3: TGTGCCAGCAGCTCTCGACAAATGGTTGAAGCTTTCTTT. Together with reference TRBV7-2 and TRBJ1-1, the CDR3 gives the full variable domain: GAGVSQSPSNKVTEKGKDVELRCDPISGHTALYWYRQSLGQGLEFLIYFQGNSAPDKSGLPSDRFSAERTGGSVSTLTIQRTQQEDSAVYLCASSSRQMVEAFFGQGTRLTVV.